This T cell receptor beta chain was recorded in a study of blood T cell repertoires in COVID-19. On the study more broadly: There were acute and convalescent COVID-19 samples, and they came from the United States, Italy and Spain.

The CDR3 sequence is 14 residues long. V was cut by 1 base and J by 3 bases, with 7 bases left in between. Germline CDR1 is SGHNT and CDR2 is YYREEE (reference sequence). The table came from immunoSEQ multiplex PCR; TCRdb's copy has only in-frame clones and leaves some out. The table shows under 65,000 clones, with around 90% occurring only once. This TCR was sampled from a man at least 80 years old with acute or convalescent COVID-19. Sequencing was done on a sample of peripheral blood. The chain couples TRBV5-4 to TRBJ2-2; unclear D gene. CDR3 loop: CASSLSQDTGELFF. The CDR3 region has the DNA TGTGCCAGCAGCTTGTCCCAGGACACCGGGGAGCTGTTTTTT. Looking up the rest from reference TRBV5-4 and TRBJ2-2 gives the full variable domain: ETGVTQSPTHLIKTRGQQVTLRCSSQSGHNTVSWYQQALGQGPQFIFQYYREEENGRGNFPPRFSGLQFPNYSSELNVNALELDDSALYLCASSLSQDTGELFFGEGSRLTVL.